This T cell receptor (beta chain) was captured by sequencing in a study of memory CD4+ T cells and cytomegalovirus serostatus. The germline V gene encodes CDR1 MNHEY and CDR2 SMNVEV (reference sequence). The V segment lost 5 bases and the J segment 0 bases; nucleotides outside the gene matches: 4. This CDR3 has 15 residues. The sort gate was single viable CD3+CD4+CD8-CD45RO+ cells for memory CD4+ T cells. TCRdb's copy holds only in-frame clones and misses some; the assay was immunoSEQ multiplex PCR. The data show tens of thousands of clones, with 77% seen just once and 0.75% to 0.9% held by the top ten.

The sample consisted of memory CD4+ T cells from blood. J is TRBJ2-3 and V is TRBV27; 8 bases align to TRBD1. The clonotype originates from an adult in good health and CMV-seronegative. The CDR3 region is CASSPRDRSTDTQYF. CDR3 coding DNA: TGTGCCAGCAGTCCCCGGGACAGGAGCACAGATACGCAGTATTTT.